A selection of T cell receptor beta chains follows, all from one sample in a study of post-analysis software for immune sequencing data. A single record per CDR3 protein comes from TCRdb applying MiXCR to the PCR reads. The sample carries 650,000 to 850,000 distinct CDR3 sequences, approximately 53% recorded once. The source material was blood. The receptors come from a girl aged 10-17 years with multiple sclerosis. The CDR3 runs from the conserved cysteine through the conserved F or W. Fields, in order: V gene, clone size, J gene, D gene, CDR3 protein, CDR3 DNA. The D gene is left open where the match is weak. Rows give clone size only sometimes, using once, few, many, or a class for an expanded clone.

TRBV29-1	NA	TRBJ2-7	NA	CSVVWQGYEQYF	TGCAGCGTTGTGTGGCAGGGCTACGAGCAGTACTTC
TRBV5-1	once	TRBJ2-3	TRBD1	CASSFRQGPDTQYF	TGCGCCAGCAGCTTCCGACAGGGCCCAGATACGCAGTATTTT
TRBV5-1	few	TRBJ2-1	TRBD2	CASSGGGAVSEQFF	TGCGCCAGCAGCGGCGGGGGGGCGGTTTCCGAGCAGTTCTTC
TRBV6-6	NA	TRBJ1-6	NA	CASRDANSPLHF	TGTGCCAGCAGAGATGCCAATTCACCCCTCCACTTT
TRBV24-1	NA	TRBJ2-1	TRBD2	CATSVSFEREHTYNEQFF	TGTGCCACCAGTGTCTCCTTCGAGCGGGAGCACACCTACAATGAGCAGTTCTTC
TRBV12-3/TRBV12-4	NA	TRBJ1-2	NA	CASSLTVRYGYTF	TGTGCCAGCAGTTTAACAGTCAGATATGGCTACACCTTC
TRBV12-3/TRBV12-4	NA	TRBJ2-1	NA	CASSLLGGLGEQFF	TGTGCCAGCAGTTTATTAGGGGGGCTTGGGGAGCAGTTCTTC
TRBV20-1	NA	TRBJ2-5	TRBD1	CSATYRGRNEQYF	TGCAGTGCAACCTACAGGGGCCGAAATGAGCAGTACTTC
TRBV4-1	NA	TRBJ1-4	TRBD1	CASSQRTGGATMATNEKLFF	TGCGCCAGCAGCCAACGGACAGGGGGCGCCACGATGGCAACTAATGAAAAACTGTTTTTT
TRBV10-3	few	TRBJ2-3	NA	CAMQGKTTDTQYF	TGTGCCATGCAGGGGAAGACTACAGATACGCAGTATTTT
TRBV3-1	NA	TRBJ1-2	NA	CASSQDLGAGYTF	TGTGCCAGCAGCCAAGATCTGGGGGCCGGCTACACCTTC
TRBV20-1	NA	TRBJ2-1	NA	CSARGAGFSYNEQFF	TGCAGTGCTAGAGGAGCAGGGTTCTCCTACAATGAGCAGTTCTTC
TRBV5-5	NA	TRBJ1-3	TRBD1	CASSQTGASGNTIYF	TGTGCCAGCAGCCAGACAGGGGCCTCTGGAAACACCATATATTTT
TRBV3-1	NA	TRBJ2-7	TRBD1	CASSQGRGTVRYEQYF	TGTGCCAGCAGCCAAGGTAGAGGGACAGTGCGCTACGAGCAGTACTTC
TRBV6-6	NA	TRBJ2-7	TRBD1	CASSPPRDRGTYEQYF	TGTGCCAGCAGTCCCCCCCGGGACAGGGGAACCTACGAGCAGTACTTC
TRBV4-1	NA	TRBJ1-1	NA	CASSLWVQSLNTEAFF	TGCGCCAGCAGCCTGTGGGTACAGAGCCTGAACACTGAAGCTTTCTTT
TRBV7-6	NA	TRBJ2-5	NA	CASSLGAGREQETQYF	TGTGCCAGCAGCTTAGGTGCGGGGCGAGAGCAAGAGACCCAGTACTTC
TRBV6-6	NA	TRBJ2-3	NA	CASTIQVDTQYF	TGTGCCAGCACCATACAGGTGGATACGCAGTATTTT
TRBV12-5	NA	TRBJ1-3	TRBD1	CASGPRTGLSGNTIYF	TGTGCTAGTGGTCCCAGGACAGGCCTATCTGGAAACACCATATATTTT
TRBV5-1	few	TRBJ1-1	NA	CASSPVGQSLNTEAFF	TGCGCCAGCAGCCCCGTCGGGCAGTCCCTGAACACTGAAGCTTTCTTT